One sample yielded the 23 T cell receptor beta chains listed below, sequenced in a study of blood T cell repertoires in COVID-19. Only in-frame clones appear in the TCRdb table, and some are missing; sequencing was by immunoSEQ multiplex PCR. This table has approximately 150,000 clones, about 87% appearing once. The sequenced sample was peripheral blood. These receptors originate from a woman aged 50 to 60 with acute or convalescent COVID-19.

CDR3 sequence reads: CASSGGGLYEQYF. The CDR3 region has the DNA TGCGCCAGCAGCGGCGGGGGGCTATACGAGCAGTACTTC. The chain joins TRBV5-1 to TRBJ2-7; 8 bases map to TRBD2. The CDR3 has 13 residues. The trim removed 4 bases at V and 4 bases at J, leaving 4 bases unmatched. Germline CDR1 is SGHRS and CDR2 is YFSETQ.

In its sample, this clone was seen once. This chain links TRBV5-1 with TRBJ2-5; D might be TRBD1 (6 bases). There are 15 residues in the CDR3. The germline V and J ends were trimmed by 0 bases and 5 bases, with 14 bases remaining between them. In germline, CDR1 is SGHRS, CDR2 YFSETQ. CDR3 nucleotides: TGCGCCAGCAGCTTGGGGCCAGGGGTAGAGGAGACCCAGTACTTC. Amino acids: CASSLGPGVEETQYF.

The J gene is TRBJ2-7, the V gene TRBV7-8; 8 nucleotides match TRBD1. V was pared by 4 bases and J by 7 bases, with 9 bases of the junction left unmatched. Germline CDR1 SGHVS, CDR2 FQNEAQ. CDR3 size: 14 residues. CDR3 sequence (DNA): TGTGCCAGCAGCTCTATGACAGGGGCCTCGGAGCAGTACTTC. This gives the protein CASSSMTGASEQYF.

The chain recombines TRBV18 with TRBJ2-2, with 9 bases matching TRBD1. The CDR3 runs 16 residues. Germline CDR1 reads KGHSH; CDR2 reads LQKENI. With 4 bases clipped from V and 1 base from J, the junction kept 4 bases outside the gene matches. The CDR3 here is CASSLSTGGNTGELFF. The CDR3 nucleotides are TGTGCCAGCTCACTTTCGACAGGGGGGAACACCGGGGAGCTGTTTTTT.

This chain connects TRBV28 to TRBJ2-5, with a weak D call TRBD1 (6 bases). The length of the CDR3 is 16 residues. Germline CDR1 MDHEN, CDR2 SYDVKM. Trimming cost V 4 bases and J 2 bases, with 17 bases left between them. CDR3 coding DNA: TGTGCCAGCAGTTCGATTCCCGGGACACCGCAAGAGACCCAGTACTTC. This encodes CASSSIPGTPQETQYF.

The J gene is TRBJ2-1, the V gene TRBV4-2; D gene ambiguous. This CDR3 contains 14 residues. V lost 1 base and J lost 4, with 8 bases in between. Germline V gene sequence: CDR1 LGHNA, CDR2 YNFKEQ. Written as DNA, the CDR3 is TGTGCCAGCAGCCAAGTAGCAGCATACAATGAGCAGTTCTTC. Protein product: CASSQVAAYNEQFF.

V gene TRBV6-6 combines with J gene TRBJ2-1, with unresolved D. The germline V and J ends were trimmed by 11 bases and 0 bases, with 14 bases remaining between them. The CDR3 is made up of 14 amino acids. CDR1 MNHNY and CDR2 SVGAGI come from the germline V gene (reference sequence). CDR3 residues: CALREVSSYNEQFF. CDR3 nucleotides: TGTGCCCTACGAGAGGTCAGCTCCTACAATGAGCAGTTCTTC.

The chain has TRBV28 and TRBJ2-7, with D maybe TRBD2 (6 bases). V lost 9 bases and J lost 4, with 16 bases in between. Germline assignment: CDR1 MDHEN and CDR2 SYDVKM. The CDR3 has 13 residues. CDR3 sequence (DNA): TGTGCCAGTCATATGGAGGGGTGGTACGAGCAGTACTTC. It encodes CASHMEGWYEQYF.

This CDR3 reads CASSGGLSPKNIQYF. The CDR3 region has the DNA TGTGCCAGCAGTGGTGGACTATCTCCCAAAAACATTCAGTACTTC. V is TRBV27 and J is TRBJ2-4; TRBD2 is a possible D gene (6 bases). V shed 5 bases and J shed 2 bases, with 13 bases lying between them. The CDR3 is made up of 15 amino acids. The germline V gene encodes CDR1 MNHEY and CDR2 SMNVEV (reference sequence).

This chain joins TRBV9 and TRBJ2-2; D perhaps matches TRBD2 (5 bases). With 2 bases removed from V and 0 bases from J, the gap between germline ends came to 14 bases. Per germline, CDR1 SGDLS and CDR2 YYNGEE. The CDR3 runs 17 residues. The CDR3 reads CASSVPPLAANTGELFF. CDR3 sequence (DNA): TGTGCCAGCAGCGTCCCGCCTCTAGCCGCGAACACCGGGGAGCTGTTTTTT.

This chain joins TRBV5-1 and TRBJ2-4; D unclear. Germline CDR1 reads SGHRS; CDR2 reads YFSETQ. Trimming cost V 6 bases and J 5 bases, with 12 bases left between them. CDR3 length: 13 amino acids. CDR3: CASISATENIQYF. In DNA form, the CDR3 reads TGCGCCAGCATTAGTGCCACAGAAAACATTCAGTACTTC.

This chain uses TRBV5-4 with TRBJ2-7, with D possibly being TRBD2 (5 bases). This CDR3 region has 15 residues. CDR1 and CDR2 (germline): SGHNT, YYREEE (reference sequence). V shed 0 bases and J shed 2 bases, with 12 bases lying between them. The CDR3: CASSLGGGAPYEQYF. CDR3 in DNA: TGTGCCAGCAGCTTGGGAGGAGGAGCCCCCTACGAGCAGTACTTC.

The V call is TRBV10-2, the J call TRBJ1-1; 9 bases are shared with TRBD1. With 8 bases clipped from V and 0 bases from J, the junction kept 4 bases outside the gene matches. The CDR3 has 14 amino acids. Germline V gene sequence: CDR1 WSHSY, CDR2 SAAADI. In nucleotides, the CDR3 is TGCGCCAGCGGGGGACAGGGCATGAACACTGAAGCTTTCTTT. Translated, it gives CASGGQGMNTEAFF.

The genes are TRBV10-3 and TRBJ2-7; 8 nucleotides agree with TRBD1. From germline, CDR1 is ENHRY and CDR2 SYGVKD. The J segment lost 4 bases and the V segment lost 8 bases, leaving 4 bases of the junction unmatched. The CDR3 totals 12 residues. The CDR3 loop is CAIQGAGYEQYF. CDR3 in DNA: TGTGCCATCCAGGGGGCGGGATACGAGCAGTACTTC.

The V call is TRBV4-2, the J call TRBJ2-7; 9 nucleotides align to TRBD2. Trimming took 0 bases from V and 5 from J; bases not matched to a gene: 14. The CDR3 loop spans 18 amino acids. Per the germline V gene, CDR1 is LGHNA and CDR2 is YNFKEQ. This CDR3 reads CASSQDGSRGLAPDEQYF. Here the CDR3 DNA reads TGTGCCAGCAGCCAAGATGGGTCACGGGGACTAGCTCCTGACGAGCAGTACTTC.

This clone has only a few counts. This sequence joins TRBV4-1 and TRBJ1-1; D ambiguous. Trimming took 2 bases from V and 0 from J, leaving 7 bases between them. Germline V gives CDR1 MGHRA, CDR2 YSYEKL. This CDR3 has 14 residues. The CDR3 reads CASSQFRVNTEAFF. The CDR3 DNA follows: TGCGCCAGCAGCCAATTCCGGGTGAACACTGAAGCTTTCTTT.

The chain links TRBV28 to TRBJ1-1; possibly TRBD1 for D (5 bases). The CDR3 totals 17 residues. The V gene's germline CDR1 is MDHEN and CDR2 SYDVKM. V lost 2 bases to trimming and J lost 6 bases, with 22 bases between them. In nucleotides, the CDR3 is TGTGCCAGCAGTTTACCCCCTCTTCCAGGGTTGTCGTCTGAAGCTTTCTTT. Translation: CASSLPPLPGLSSEAFF.

The V call is TRBV6-6, the J call TRBJ1-2, with 9 bases lining up with TRBD1. V gave up 0 bases and J gave up 5 bases; unmatched junction bases: 7. The CDR3 has 16 amino acids. Germline assignment: CDR1 MNHNY and CDR2 SVGAGI (reference sequence). In DNA, the CDR3 is TGTGCCAGCAGTTACTCGACTGGACAGGGGATTTATGGCTACACCTTC. It is translated as CASSYSTGQGIYGYTF.

The chain employs TRBV12-3 or TRBV12-4 and TRBJ1-2; possible D gene TRBD1, 5 bases. Trimming removed 3 bases from V and 8 bases from J, with 13 bases in between. The CDR3 has 13 amino acids. The CDR3 reads CASSFGGTRGYTF. The CDR3 DNA reads TGTGCCAGCAGTTTTGGGGGGACGCGAGGCTACACCTTC.

The table lists this clone with a count of one. The chain is built from TRBV5-5 and TRBJ2-3; a weak D match, TRBD1 (5 bases). Between the trimmed V and J ends, which lost 2 bases and 3 bases, there was a span of 16 bases. This CDR3 spans 16 amino acids. Germline V gene sequence: CDR1 SGHKS, CDR2 YYEKEE (reference sequence). CDR3: CASSLRQGKGTDTQYF. The CDR3 coding sequence is TGTGCCAGCAGCTTAAGGCAGGGCAAAGGTACAGATACGCAGTATTTT.

This clone was recorded a few times. V usage is TRBV20-1 and J usage is TRBJ1-2; tentatively, D is TRBD1 (5 bases). V was clipped by 3 bases and J by 2 bases, with 13 bases between them. The CDR3 runs to 14 residues. Germline V gives CDR1 DFQATT, CDR2 SNEGSKA (reference sequence). The CDR3 DNA reads as TGCAGTGCTAGTGGGGGGAGGGTAAACTATGGCTACACCTTC. Translated, it gives CSASGGRVNYGYTF.

V gene TRBV7-2 combines with J gene TRBJ1-5, with no clear D. Germline assignment: CDR1 SGHTA and CDR2 FQGNSA. Trimming removed 5 bases at V and 6 bases at J, with 8 bases between. The CDR3 covers 12 residues. CDR3 loop: CASSPPSQPQHF. The CDR3 DNA reads TGTGCCAGCAGCCCCCCGAGTCAGCCCCAGCATTTT.

This clone came up a few times. The chain is built from TRBV2 and TRBJ1-5; a possible D gene is TRBD1 (5 bases). CDR1 and CDR2 from the germline V gene are SNHLY and FYNNEI. This CDR3 is built from 13 residues. Trimming shortened V by 3 bases and J by 4 bases, and 7 bases separated the two germline ends. The CDR3 nucleotides are TGTGCCAGCAGTGAGGGGCCTAATCAGCCCCAGCATTTT. This codes for CASSEGPNQPQHF.